This T cell receptor beta chain was recorded in a study of chemoradiotherapy in HPV16-positive cancers. Across the study: Candidate HPV-specific T-cell clones and common TCR motifs came from functional assays in a couple of HPV16-positive patients.

TCRdb's table, derived via immunoSEQ multiplex PCR, lists solely in-frame clones and lacks some. The sample shows 30,000 to 35,000 clones, about 86% of them seen only once. V dropped 2 bases and J dropped 0 bases, with 11 bases sitting between them. Germline loops: CDR1 SGHDT, CDR2 YYEEEE. This CDR3 region has 15 residues. The J gene is TRBJ2-5, the V gene TRBV5-6; D might be TRBD2 (5 bases). The receptor's source is a human donor with HPV-associated anogenital cancer. The sequenced sample was blood, obtained from a patient who underwent chemoradiotherapy. The CDR3 loop is CASSFRADYQETQYF. In DNA, the CDR3 is TGTGCCAGCAGCTTTAGAGCGGACTACCAAGAGACCCAGTACTTC.